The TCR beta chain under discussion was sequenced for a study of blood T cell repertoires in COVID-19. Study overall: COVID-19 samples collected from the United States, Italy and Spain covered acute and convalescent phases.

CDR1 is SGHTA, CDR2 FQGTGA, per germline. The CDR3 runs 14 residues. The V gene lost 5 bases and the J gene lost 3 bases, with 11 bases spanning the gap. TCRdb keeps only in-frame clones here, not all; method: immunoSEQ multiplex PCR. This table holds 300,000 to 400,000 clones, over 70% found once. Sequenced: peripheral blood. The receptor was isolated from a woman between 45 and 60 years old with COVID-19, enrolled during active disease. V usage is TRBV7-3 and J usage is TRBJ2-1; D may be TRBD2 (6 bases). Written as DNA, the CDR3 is TGTGCCAGCAGCGCCGGACTAAACTACAATGAGCAGTTCTTC. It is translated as CASSAGLNYNEQFF.